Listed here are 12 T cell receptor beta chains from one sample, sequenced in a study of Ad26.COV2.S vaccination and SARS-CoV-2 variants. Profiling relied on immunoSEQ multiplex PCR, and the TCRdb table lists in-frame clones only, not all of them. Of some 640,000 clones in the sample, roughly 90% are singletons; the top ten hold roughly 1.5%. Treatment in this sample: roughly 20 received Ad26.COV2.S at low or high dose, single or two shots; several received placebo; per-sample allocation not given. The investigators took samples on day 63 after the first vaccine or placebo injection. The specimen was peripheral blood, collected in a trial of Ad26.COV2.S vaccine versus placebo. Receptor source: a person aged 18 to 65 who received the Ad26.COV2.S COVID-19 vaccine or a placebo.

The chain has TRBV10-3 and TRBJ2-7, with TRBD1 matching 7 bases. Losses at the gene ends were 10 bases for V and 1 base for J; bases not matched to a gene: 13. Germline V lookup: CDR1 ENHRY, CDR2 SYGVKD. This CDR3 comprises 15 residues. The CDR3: CATLPEYRGSYEQYF. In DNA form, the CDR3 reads TGTGCCACCTTACCCGAATACAGGGGTTCCTACGAGCAGTACTTC.

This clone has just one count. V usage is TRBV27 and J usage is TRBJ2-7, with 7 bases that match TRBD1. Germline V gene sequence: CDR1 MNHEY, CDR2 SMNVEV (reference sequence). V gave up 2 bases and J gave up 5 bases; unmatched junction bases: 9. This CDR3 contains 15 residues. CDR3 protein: CASSLRSGTADEQYF. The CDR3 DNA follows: TGTGCCAGCAGTTTAAGGTCGGGGACAGCCGACGAGCAGTACTTC.

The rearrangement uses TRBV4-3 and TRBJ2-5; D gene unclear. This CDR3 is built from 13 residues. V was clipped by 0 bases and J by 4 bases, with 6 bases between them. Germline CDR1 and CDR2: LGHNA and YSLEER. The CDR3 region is CASSQDRTETQYF. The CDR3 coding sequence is TGCGCCAGCAGCCAAGATCGGACAGAGACCCAGTACTTC.

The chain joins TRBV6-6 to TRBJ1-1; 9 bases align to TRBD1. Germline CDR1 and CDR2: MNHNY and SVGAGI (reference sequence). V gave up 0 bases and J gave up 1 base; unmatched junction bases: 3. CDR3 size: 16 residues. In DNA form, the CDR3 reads TGTGCCAGCAGTTACTCGAACAGGGGGCCGAACACTGAAGCTTTCTTT. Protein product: CASSYSNRGPNTEAFF.

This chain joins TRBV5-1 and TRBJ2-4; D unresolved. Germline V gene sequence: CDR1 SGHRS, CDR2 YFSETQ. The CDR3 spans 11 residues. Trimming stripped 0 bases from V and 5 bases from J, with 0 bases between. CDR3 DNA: TGCGCCAGCAGCTTGGAAAACATTCAGTACTTC. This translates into CASSLENIQYF.

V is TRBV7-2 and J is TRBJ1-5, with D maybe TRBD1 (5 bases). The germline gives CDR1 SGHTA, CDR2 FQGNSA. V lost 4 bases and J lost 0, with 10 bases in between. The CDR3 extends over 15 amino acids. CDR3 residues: CASSWGMYSNQPQHF. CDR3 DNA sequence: TGTGCCAGCAGCTGGGGCATGTATAGCAATCAGCCCCAGCATTTT.

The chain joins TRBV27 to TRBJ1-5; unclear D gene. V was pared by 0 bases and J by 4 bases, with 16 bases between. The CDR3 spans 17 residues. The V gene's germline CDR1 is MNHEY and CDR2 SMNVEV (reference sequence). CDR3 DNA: TGTGCCAGCAGTTTATCACCGCAGGAGGGCTGGAATCAGCCCCAGCATTTT. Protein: CASSLSPQEGWNQPQHF.

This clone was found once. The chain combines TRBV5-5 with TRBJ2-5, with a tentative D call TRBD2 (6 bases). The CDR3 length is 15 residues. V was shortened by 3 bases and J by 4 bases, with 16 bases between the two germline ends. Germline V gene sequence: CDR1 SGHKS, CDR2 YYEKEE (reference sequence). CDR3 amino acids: CASSWAGGPRETQYF. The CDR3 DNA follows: TGTGCCAGCAGCTGGGCCGGGGGTCCCCGAGAGACCCAGTACTTC.

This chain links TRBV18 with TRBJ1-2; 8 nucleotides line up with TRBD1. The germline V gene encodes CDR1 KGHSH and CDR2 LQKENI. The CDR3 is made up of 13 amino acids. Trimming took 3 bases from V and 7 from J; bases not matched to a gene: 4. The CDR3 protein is CASSPQGARGYTF. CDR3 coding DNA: TGTGCCAGCTCACCTCAGGGGGCTCGTGGCTACACCTTC.

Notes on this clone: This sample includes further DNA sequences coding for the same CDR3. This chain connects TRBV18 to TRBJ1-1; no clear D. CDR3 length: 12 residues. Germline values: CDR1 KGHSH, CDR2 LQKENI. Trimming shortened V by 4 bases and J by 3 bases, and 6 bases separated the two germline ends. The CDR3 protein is CASSLGDTEAFF. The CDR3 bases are TGTGCCAGCTCACTCGGGGACACTGAAGCTTTCTTT.

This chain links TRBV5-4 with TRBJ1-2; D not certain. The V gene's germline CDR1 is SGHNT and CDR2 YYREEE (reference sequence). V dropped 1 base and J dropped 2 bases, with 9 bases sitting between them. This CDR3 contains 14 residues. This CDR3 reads CASSLYLANYGYTF. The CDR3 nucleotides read TGTGCCAGCAGCTTGTACCTTGCGAACTATGGCTACACCTTC. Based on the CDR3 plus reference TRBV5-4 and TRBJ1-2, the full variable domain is ETGVTQSPTHLIKTRGQQVTLRCSSQSGHNTVSWYQQALGQGPQFIFQYYREEENGRGNFPPRFSGLQFPNYSSELNVNALELDDSALYLCASSLYLANYGYTFGSGTRLTVV.

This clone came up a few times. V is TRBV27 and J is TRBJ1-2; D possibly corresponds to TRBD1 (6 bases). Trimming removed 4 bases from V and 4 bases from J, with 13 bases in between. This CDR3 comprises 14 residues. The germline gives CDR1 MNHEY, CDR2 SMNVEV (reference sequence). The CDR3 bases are TGTGCCAGCAGTTCCCGCGACAGGCTCTATGGCTACACCTTC. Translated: CASSSRDRLYGYTF.